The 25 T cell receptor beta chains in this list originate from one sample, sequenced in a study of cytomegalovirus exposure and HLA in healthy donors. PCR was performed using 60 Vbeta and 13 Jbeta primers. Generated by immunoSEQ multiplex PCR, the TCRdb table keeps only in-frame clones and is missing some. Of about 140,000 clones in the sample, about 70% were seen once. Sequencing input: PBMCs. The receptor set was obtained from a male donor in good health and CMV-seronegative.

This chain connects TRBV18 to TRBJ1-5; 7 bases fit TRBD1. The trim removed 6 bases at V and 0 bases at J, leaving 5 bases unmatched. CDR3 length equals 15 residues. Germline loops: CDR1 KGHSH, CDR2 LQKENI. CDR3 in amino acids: CASSPTGDSNQPQHF. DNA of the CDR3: TGTGCCAGCTCCCCCACAGGGGATAGCAATCAGCCCCAGCATTTT.

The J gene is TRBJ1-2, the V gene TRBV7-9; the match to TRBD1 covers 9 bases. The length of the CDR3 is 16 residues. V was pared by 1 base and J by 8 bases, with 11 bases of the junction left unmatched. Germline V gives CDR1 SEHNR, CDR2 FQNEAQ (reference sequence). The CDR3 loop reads CASSLGSGTGSAGYTF. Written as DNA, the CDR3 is TGTGCCAGCAGCTTAGGGTCCGGGACAGGGAGTGCGGGCTACACCTTC.

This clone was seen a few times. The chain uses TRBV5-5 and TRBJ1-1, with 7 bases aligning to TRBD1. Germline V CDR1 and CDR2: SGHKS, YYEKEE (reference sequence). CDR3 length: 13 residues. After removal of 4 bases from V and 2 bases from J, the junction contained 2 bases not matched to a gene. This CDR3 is CASSRDSNTEAFF. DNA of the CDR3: TGTGCCAGCAGCCGGGACAGTAACACTGAAGCTTTCTTT.

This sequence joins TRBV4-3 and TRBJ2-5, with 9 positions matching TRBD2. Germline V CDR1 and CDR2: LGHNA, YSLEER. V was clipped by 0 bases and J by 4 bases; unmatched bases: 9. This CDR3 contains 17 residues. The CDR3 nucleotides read TGCGCCAGCAGCCAAGAAGCTAGCGGGAACTCAGGAGAGACCCAGTACTTC. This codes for CASSQEASGNSGETQYF.

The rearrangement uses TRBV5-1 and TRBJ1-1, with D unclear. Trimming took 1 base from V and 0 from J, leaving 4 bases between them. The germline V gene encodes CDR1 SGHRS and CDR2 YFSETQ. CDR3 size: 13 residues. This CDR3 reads CASSLSVNTEAFF. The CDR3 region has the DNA TGCGCCAGCAGCTTGTCGGTGAACACTGAAGCTTTCTTT.

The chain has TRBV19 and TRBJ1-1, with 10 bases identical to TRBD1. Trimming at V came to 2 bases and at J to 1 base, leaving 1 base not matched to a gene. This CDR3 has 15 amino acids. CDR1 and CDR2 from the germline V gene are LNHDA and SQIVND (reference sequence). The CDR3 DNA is TGTGCCAGTAGTATAAGGGACAGGGGGAACACTGAAGCTTTCTTT. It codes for CASSIRDRGNTEAFF.

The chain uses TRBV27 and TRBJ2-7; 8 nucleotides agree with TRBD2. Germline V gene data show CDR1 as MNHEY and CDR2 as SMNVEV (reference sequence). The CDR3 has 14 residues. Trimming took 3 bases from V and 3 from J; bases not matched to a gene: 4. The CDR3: CASSFGGAIYEQYF. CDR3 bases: TGTGCCAGCAGTTTCGGGGGGGCTATCTACGAGCAGTACTTC.

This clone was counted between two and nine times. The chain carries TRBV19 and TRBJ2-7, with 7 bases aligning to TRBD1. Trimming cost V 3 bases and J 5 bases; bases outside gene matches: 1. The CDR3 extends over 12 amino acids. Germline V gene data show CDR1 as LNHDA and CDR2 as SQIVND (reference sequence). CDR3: CASSIDRDEQYF. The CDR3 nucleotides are TGTGCCAGTAGTATTGACAGGGACGAGCAGTACTTC.

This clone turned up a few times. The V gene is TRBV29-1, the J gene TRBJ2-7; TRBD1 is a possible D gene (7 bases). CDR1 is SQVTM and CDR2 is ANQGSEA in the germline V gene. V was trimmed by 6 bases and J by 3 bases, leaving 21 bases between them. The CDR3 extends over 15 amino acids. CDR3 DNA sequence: TGCAGCGTCGAGGGGGGAAGGGGGCGCAGCTACGAGCAGTACTTC. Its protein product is CSVEGGRGRSYEQYF.

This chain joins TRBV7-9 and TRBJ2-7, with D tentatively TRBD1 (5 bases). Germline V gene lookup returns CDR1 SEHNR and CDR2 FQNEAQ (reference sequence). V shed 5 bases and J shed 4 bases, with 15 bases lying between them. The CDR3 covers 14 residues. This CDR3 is CASSPPTEEYEQYF. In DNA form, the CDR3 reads TGTGCCAGCAGCCCGCCGACAGAAGAATACGAGCAGTACTTC.

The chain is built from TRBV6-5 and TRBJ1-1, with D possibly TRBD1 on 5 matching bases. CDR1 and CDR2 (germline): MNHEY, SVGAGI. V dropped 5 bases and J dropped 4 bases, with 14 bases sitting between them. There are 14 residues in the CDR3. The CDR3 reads CASSTQDMGTEAFF. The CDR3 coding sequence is TGTGCCAGCAGTACACAGGATATGGGCACTGAAGCTTTCTTT.

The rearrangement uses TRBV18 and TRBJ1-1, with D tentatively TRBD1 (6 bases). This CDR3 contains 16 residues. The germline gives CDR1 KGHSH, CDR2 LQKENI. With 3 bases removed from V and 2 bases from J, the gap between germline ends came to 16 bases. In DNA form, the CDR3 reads TGTGCCAGCTCACCCAATCGGCCGGGGGGCAACACTGAAGCTTTCTTT. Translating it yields CASSPNRPGGNTEAFF.

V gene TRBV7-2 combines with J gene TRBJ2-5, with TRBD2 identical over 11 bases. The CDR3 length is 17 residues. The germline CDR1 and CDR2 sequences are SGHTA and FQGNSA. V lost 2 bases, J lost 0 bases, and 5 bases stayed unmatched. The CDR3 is CASSLWLAGGYQETQYF. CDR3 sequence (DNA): TGTGCCAGCAGCTTATGGCTAGCGGGGGGTTACCAAGAGACCCAGTACTTC.

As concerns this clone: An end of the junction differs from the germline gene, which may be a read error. The CDR3 nucleotides read TGTGCCAGCAGTTCCCCGGGACAGGGAACGAGGAACAGTCAGTACTTC. This translates into CASSSPGQGTRNSQYF. The chain couples TRBV28 to TRBJ2-4; 9 nucleotides agree with TRBD1. The germline gives CDR1 MDHEN, CDR2 SYDVKM. The CDR3 is made up of 16 amino acids. The whole variable domain, remainder taken from reference TRBV28 and TRBJ2-4, is DVKVTQSSRYLVKRTGEKVFLECVQDMDHENMFWYRQDPGLGLRLIYFSYDVKMKEKGDIPEGYSVSREKKERFSLILESASTNQTSMYLCASSSPGQGTRNSQYFGAGTRLSVL.

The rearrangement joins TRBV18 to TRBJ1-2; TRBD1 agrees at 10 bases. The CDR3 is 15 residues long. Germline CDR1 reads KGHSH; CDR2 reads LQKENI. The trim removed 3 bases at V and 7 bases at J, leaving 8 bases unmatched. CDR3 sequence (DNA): TGTGCCAGCTCACCTAACCGGGACAGGGGTACTGGCTACACCTTC. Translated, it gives CASSPNRDRGTGYTF.

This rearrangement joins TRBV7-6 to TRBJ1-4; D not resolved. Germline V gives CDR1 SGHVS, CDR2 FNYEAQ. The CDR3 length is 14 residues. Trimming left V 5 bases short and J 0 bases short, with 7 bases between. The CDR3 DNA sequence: TGTGCCAGCAGCCCCAGAACAACTAATGAAAAACTGTTTTTT. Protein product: CASSPRTTNEKLFF.

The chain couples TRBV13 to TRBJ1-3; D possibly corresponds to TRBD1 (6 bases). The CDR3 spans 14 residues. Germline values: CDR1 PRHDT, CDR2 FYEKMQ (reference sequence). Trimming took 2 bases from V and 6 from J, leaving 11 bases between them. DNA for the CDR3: TGTGCCAGCAGCTTACCAGGGGACGCAAACACCATATATTTT. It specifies CASSLPGDANTIYF.

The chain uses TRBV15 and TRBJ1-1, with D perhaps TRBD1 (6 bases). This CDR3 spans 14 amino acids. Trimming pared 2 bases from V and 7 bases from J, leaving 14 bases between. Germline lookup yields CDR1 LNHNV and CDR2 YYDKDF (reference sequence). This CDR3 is CATSRLQGGIEAFF. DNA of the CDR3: TGTGCCACCAGCAGATTACAGGGTGGGATTGAAGCTTTCTTT.

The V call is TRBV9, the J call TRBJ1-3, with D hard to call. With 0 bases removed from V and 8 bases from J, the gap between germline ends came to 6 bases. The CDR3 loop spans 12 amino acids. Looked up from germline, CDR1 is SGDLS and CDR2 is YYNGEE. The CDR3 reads CASSVVGDTIYF. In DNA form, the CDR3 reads TGTGCCAGCAGCGTAGTCGGTGACACCATATATTTT.

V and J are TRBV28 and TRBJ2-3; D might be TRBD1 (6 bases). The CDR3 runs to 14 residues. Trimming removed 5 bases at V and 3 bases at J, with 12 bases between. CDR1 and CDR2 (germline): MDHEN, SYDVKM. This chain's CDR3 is CASSPGTSTDTQYF. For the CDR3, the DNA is TGTGCCAGCAGTCCAGGGACATCGACAGATACGCAGTATTTT.

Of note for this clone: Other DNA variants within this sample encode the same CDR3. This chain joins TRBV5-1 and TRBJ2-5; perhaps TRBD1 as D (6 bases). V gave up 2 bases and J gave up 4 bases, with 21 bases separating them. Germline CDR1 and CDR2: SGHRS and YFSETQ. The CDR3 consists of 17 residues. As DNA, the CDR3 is TGCGCCAGCAGCTTTACCCCGGCAGGGGAGAAAGGAGAGACCCAGTACTTC. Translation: CASSFTPAGEKGETQYF.

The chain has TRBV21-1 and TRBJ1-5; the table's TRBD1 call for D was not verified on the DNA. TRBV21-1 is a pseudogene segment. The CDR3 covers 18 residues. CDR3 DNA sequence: TGTGCCAGCAGCAAAAGACCCCCCCTTTACAGTTTCAATCAGCCCCAGCATTTT. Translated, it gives CASSKRPPLYSFNQPQHF.

This CDR3 reads CASSLSGSGSTDTQYF. The CDR3 region has the DNA TGCGCCAGCAGCCTCTCCGGGAGTGGGAGCACAGATACGCAGTATTTT. The chain is built from TRBV5-1 and TRBJ2-3; TRBD2 is a possible D gene (6 bases). The CDR3 totals 16 residues. Trimming pared 4 bases from V and 0 bases from J, leaving 15 bases between. Germline-derived CDR1 and CDR2 are SGHRS and YFSETQ.

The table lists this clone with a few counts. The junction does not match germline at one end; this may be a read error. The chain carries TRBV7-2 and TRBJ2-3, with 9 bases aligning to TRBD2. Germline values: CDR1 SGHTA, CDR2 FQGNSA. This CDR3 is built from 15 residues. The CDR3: CASSLAGHRADTQYF. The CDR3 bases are TGTGCCAGCAGCCTAGCGGGGCATCGGGCAGATACGCAGTATTTT.

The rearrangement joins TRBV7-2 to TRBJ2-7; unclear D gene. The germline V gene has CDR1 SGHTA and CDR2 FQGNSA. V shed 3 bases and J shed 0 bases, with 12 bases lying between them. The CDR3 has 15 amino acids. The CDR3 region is CASSLSSSFSYEQYF. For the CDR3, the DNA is TGTGCCAGCAGCTTGTCGTCCTCGTTCTCCTACGAGCAGTACTTC.